Detailed here is one T cell receptor beta chain. Antigen: not known. These data are taken from a study of T cell repertoires in cytomegalovirus infection. A single record per CDR3 protein comes from TCRdb applying MiXCR to the reads. The sample lists nearly 700,000 distinct CDR3 sequences; roughly 30% were seen once. Germline CDR1 and CDR2: SGHVS and FNYEAQ. This CDR3 contains 13 residues. Trimming took off 5 bases at V and 2 bases at J, with 9 bases between the two ends. The V and J genes are TRBV7-6 and TRBJ1-2; a possible D gene is TRBD1 (6 bases). The source was cultured PBMCs, collected from culture after CMV antigen stimulation. This receptor was obtained from a human donor in good health (CMV status not recorded). Some clones in this sample may be carry-over from other donors' samples. CDR3 loop: CASSQTGNYGYTF. The CDR3 DNA reads as TGTGCCAGCAGCCAGACAGGAAACTATGGCTACACCTTC.